The rows below give T cell receptor beta chains drawn from one sample of a study of T cell changes during pregnancy in multiple sclerosis. Here immunoSEQ multiplex PCR was the method, and the copy in TCRdb shows in-frame clones only, minus some. This table has tens of thousands of clones, around 90% appearing once. Sequencing was performed on peripheral blood, taken in the first trimester of pregnancy. These receptors all come from a female donor in good health, enrolled as a control in a pregnancy study. CDR3s include the opening cysteine and the closing phenylalanine or tryptophan.

j_call v_call cdr3_aa
TRBJ2-7 TRBV6-1 CASSSDRGYYEQYF
TRBJ2-1 TRBV6-1 CASSEGPGEGEQFF
TRBJ1-4 TRBV2 CASSEAQGSSEKLFF
TRBJ2-7 TRBV6-6 CASSSTGNYEQYF
TRBJ2-7 TRBV7-9 CASSRSGLNPSYEQYF
TRBJ2-3 TRBV7-2 CASSPRLAGSTDTQYF
TRBJ1-5 TRBV28 CASRGVGQPQHF
TRBJ1-1 TRBV11-1 CASSRSSGVTEAFF
TRBJ1-1 TRBV6-1 CASREDRVFSEAFF
TRBJ1-5 TRBV28 CASSSGGPWGDRWGSNQPQHF
TRBJ1-5 TRBV18 CASSPPGQGSNQPQHF
TRBJ2-1 TRBV5-1 CASSRLTTPFYNEQFF
TRBJ2-3 TRBV25-1 CASSEAGADTQYF
- TRBV7-2 CASSLGPSGGFYEQYF
TRBJ1-2 TRBV28 CASSTRGYGYTF
TRBJ2-1 TRBV5-1 CASGSGTYNEQFF
TRBJ1-4 TRBV28 CASRRQALREKLFF
TRBJ2-3 TRBV28 CASSDSGGQAGDTQYF
TRBJ2-7 TRBV5-4 CASSPGITYEQYF
TRBJ1-3 TRBV7-2 CASSLEPTGWGNTIYF
TRBJ1-2 TRBV4-1 CASSQHNTRGDYGYTF
TRBJ2-3 TRBV5-1 CASSWRDRGFSTDTQYF
TRBJ2-3 TRBV7-8 CASSPGGSGDTQYF
TRBJ2-5 TRBV7-9 CASSFWDRETQYF
TRBJ2-1 TRBV11-2 CASSFGLAEWYNEQFF
TRBJ1-5 TRBV19 CASSKQGDQPQHF
TRBJ1-1 TRBV6-5 CASRDRVTEAFF
TRBJ1-1 TRBV6-5 CASSYSPGANTEAFF
TRBJ2-3 TRBV5-6 CASSFGGVTDTQYF
TRBJ2-2 TRBV18 CASSRKGQGPAGELFF
TRBJ2-7 TRBV5-1 CASSFAVRTTNYEQYF
TRBJ1-4 TRBV29-1 CSARDSRNEKLFF
TRBJ1-1 TRBV18 CASSPTGTMNTEAFF
TRBJ1-2 TRBV7-9 CASSLAGEGYGYTF
TRBJ2-5 TRBV29-1 CSVMGLGEETQYF
TRBJ2-7 TRBV15 CATSRREGEQYF
TRBJ2-3 TRBV6-6 CASSSFSGGGADTQYF
TRBJ2-1 TRBV5-4 CASSLAGRTSGSYNEQFF
TRBJ1-5 TRBV5-1 CASSLEGQPDQPQHF
TRBJ2-7 TRBV10-1 CASSARPYEQYF
TRBJ2-7 TRBV7-2 CASRQLLGLAGGPYEQYF
TRBJ2-1 TRBV30 CASSRTSGNEQFF
TRBJ2-7 TRBV30 CAWSDNRGSEQYF
TRBJ2-1 TRBV27 CASGQGNSYNEQFF
TRBJ1-1 TRBV11-2 CASSLVLGQGASRTEAFF
TRBJ1-1 TRBV7-5 CARSFCRLGDTEAFF
TRBJ2-7 TRBV6-6 CASSPASQGGTYEQYF
TRBJ1-5 TRBV6-1 CASSEPQRGQPQHF
TRBJ2-5 TRBV28 CASFSGKETQYF
TRBJ1-2 TRBV27 CASSAGGYGYTF
TRBJ2-3 TRBV4-3 CASSRRQGTTDTQYF
TRBJ2-3 TRBV5-6 CASSVPSGLAGTDTQYF
TRBJ2-2 TRBV9 CASSGRTANTGELFF
TRBJ1-1 TRBV19 CASSTGTLNLNTEAFF
TRBJ2-3 TRBV27 CASSFLSSGPPDTQYF
TRBJ1-1 TRBV9 CASSVVAGGEAFF
TRBJ2-1 TRBV2 CASSELLAGSEQFF
TRBJ2-3 TRBV5-1 CASKVTVSAMDTQYF
TRBJ2-7 TRBV5-5 CASSLYIPGGWYEQYF
TRBJ1-3 TRBV18 CASSPPSFSGNTIYF